A single T cell receptor (beta chain) is shown here with its context. The length of the CDR3 is 15 residues. The germline V gene encodes CDR1 MNHNS and CDR2 SASEGT. V dropped 6 bases and J dropped 6 bases, with 19 bases sitting between them. RNA transcripts were the template, and TCR beta CDR3 regions were amplified from them. HTBI primers primed a first-round RT-PCR, and a second-round multiplex PCR followed. Each CDR3 protein gets one entry after TCRdb re-called the multiplex PCR reads with MiXCR. This table holds roughly 400,000 distinct CDR3 sequences, approximately 18% found once. The data were obtained in a study of Graves' ophthalmopathy and Graves' hyperthyroidism.

The origin of this receptor is an adult woman with stable Graves' hyperthyroidism. The specimen was peripheral blood. This chain connects TRBV6-1 to TRBJ2-3; TRBD2 is a possible D gene (6 bases). The CDR3 nucleotides are TGTGCCAGCAGCGAGAGCCGGGGGAGGTCGGATACGCAGTATTTT. Encoded protein: CASSESRGRSDTQYF.